Listed below are T cell receptor beta chains from one sample, sequenced in a study of blood T cell repertoires in COVID-19. TCRdb keeps only in-frame clones here, not all; method: immunoSEQ multiplex PCR. In the table there are approximately 260,000 clones, less than 85% of which are singletons. What was sequenced was peripheral blood. The receptors stem from a man aged 55-75 years who had recovered from COVID-19. Each CDR3 is given with its conserved first and last residue. A D gene is named only where the DNA matches it firmly. Size values are once, few and many counts, or a class for expanded clones, and some rows have none.

d_call	clone_size	v_call	j_call	cdr3_aa	cdr3_nt
.	few	TRBV18	TRBJ2-7	CASSPRDSLSSYEQYF	TGTGCCAGCTCACCGCGGGACAGCCTGAGCTCCTACGAGCAGTACTTC
TRBD2	.	TRBV30	TRBJ2-3	CAWRLAGVDTQYF	TGTGCCTGGAGGCTAGCGGGGGTGGATACGCAGTATTTT
TRBD1	.	TRBV9	TRBJ1-6	CASSQQGQGWDNSPLHF	TGTGCCAGCAGCCAACAGGGGCAAGGCTGGGATAATTCACCCCTCCACTTT
TRBD1	.	TRBV19	TRBJ1-6	CASSIGTGDGTPLHF	TGTGCCAGTAGTATAGGAACAGGGGATGGGACACCCCTCCACTTT
TRBD2	.	TRBV6-5	TRBJ2-5	CASSSGIGTQYF	TGTGCCAGCAGTAGCGGGATAGGGACCCAGTACTTC
TRBD2	.	TRBV3-1/TRBV3-2	TRBJ2-1	CASSQALAGVRNEQFF	TGTGCCAGCAGCCAAGCACTAGCGGGAGTGAGGAATGAGCAGTTCTTC
.	.	TRBV6-5	TRBJ1-1	CASIPRGLSGTEAFF	TGTGCCAGCATCCCCCGGGGATTGAGTGGCACTGAAGCTTTCTTT
TRBD2	.	TRBV15	TRBJ2-5	CATSSHRGGGQETQYF	TGTGCCACCAGCAGCCACCGGGGGGGCGGACAAGAGACCCAGTACTTC
.	.	TRBV18	TRBJ1-4	CASSPPGGHTNEKLFF	TGTGCCAGCTCACCACCGGGTGGGCATACTAATGAAAAACTGTTTTTT
.	.	TRBV5-1	TRBJ2-3	CASSLAGVVDTQYF	TGCGCCAGCAGCTTGGCGGGGGTAGTAGATACGCAGTATTTT
TRBD2	.	TRBV11-2	TRBJ2-7	CASSLDPAGGNEQYF	TGTGCCAGCAGCTTAGATCCAGCGGGAGGGAACGAGCAGTACTTC
.	.	TRBV6-7	TRBJ1-5	CASSYSRGSHQPQHF	TGTGCCAGCAGTTACAGCAGGGGTTCGCATCAGCCCCAGCATTTT
.	.	TRBV9	TRBJ1-2	CASSESGISGYTF	TGTGCCAGCAGTGAATCAGGAATTTCGGGCTACACCTTC
.	once	TRBV7-9	TRBJ2-1	CASSLVRVDEQFF	TGTGCCAGCAGCTTAGTAAGAGTCGATGAGCAGTTCTTC
TRBD1	.	TRBV7-2	TRBJ1-2	CASSLPGGRNGYTF	TGTGCCAGCAGCCTACCAGGGGGGAGGAATGGCTACACCTTC
TRBD2	.	TRBV7-2	TRBJ2-1	CASSLRAGGGGNEQFF	TGTGCCAGCAGCTTACGAGCGGGAGGGGGAGGTAATGAGCAGTTCTTC
.	.	TRBV9	TRBJ2-1	CASGTYNEQFF	TGTGCCAGCGGGACTTACAATGAGCAGTTCTTC
.	.	TRBV5-5	TRBJ2-3	CASSLAPDTQYF	TGTGCCAGCAGCTTGGCCCCGGATACGCAGTATTTT
TRBD2	.	TRBV7-2	TRBJ2-7	CASSFGRGAYEQYF	TGTGCCAGCAGCTTCGGACGGGGGGCCTACGAGCAGTACTTC
.	few	TRBV5-1	TRBJ2-7	CASSLDGGWEQYF	TGCGCCAGCAGCTTGGACGGAGGGTGGGAGCAGTACTTC
.	.	TRBV6-5	TRBJ2-7	CASRQTGTPSYEQYF	TGTGCCAGCAGGCAAACCGGGACTCCTTCCTACGAGCAGTACTTC
TRBD2	.	TRBV29-1	TRBJ2-3	CSALAGTDTQYF	TGCAGCGCTCTAGCGGGGACAGATACGCAGTATTTT
TRBD1	.	TRBV19	TRBJ2-7	CASSRDSSYEQYF	TGTGCCAGTAGTCGGGACAGTTCCTACGAGCAGTACTTC
.	.	TRBV30	TRBJ2-1	CAWTPGRAHNEQFF	TGTGCCTGGACTCCGGGCAGGGCCCACAATGAGCAGTTCTTC
TRBD2	.	TRBV3-1/TRBV3-2	TRBJ2-1	CASRVTSGIYNEQFF	TGTGCCAGCAGAGTGACTAGCGGGATTTACAATGAGCAGTTCTTC
TRBD1	.	TRBV4-1	TRBJ2-7	CASSQGPDRATYEQYF	TGCGCCAGCAGCCAAGGCCCGGACAGGGCGACCTACGAGCAGTACTTC
TRBD1	.	TRBV25-1	TRBJ1-2	CASSDGTGSGYTF	TGTGCCAGCAGTGACGGGACAGGGAGCGGCTACACCTTC
TRBD1	.	TRBV12-3/TRBV12-4	TRBJ2-2	CASRTGAGELFF	TGTGCCAGCAGGACAGGGGCCGGGGAGCTGTTTTTT
TRBD1	few	TRBV19	TRBJ1-2	CASSALQGSNYGYTF	TGTGCCAGTAGCGCGTTACAGGGGAGTAACTATGGCTACACCTTC
TRBD2	.	TRBV28	TRBJ2-5	CASRTSGGSGETQYF	TGTGCCAGCAGGACTAGCGGGGGATCAGGAGAGACCCAGTACTTC
TRBD1	.	TRBV18	TRBJ2-7	CASSPVQGEYEQYF	TGTGCCAGCTCACCTGTTCAGGGGGAGTACGAGCAGTACTTC
.	.	TRBV11-2	TRBJ1-2	CASSPGGSYGYTF	TGTGCCAGCAGCCCCGGTGGGAGCTATGGCTACACCTTC
TRBD1	.	TRBV28	TRBJ1-3	CASRWQGGRGNTIYF	TGTGCCAGCAGGTGGCAGGGGGGAAGAGGGAACACCATATATTTT
TRBD2	.	TRBV2	TRBJ2-7	CASSRTGTSGSFREQYF	TGTGCCAGCAGCCGGACCGGGACTAGCGGGAGTTTTCGAGAGCAGTACTTC
.	.	TRBV12-3/TRBV12-4	TRBJ2-1	CASSLGPYNEQFF	TGTGCCAGCAGTTTAGGTCCGTACAATGAGCAGTTCTTC
.	.	TRBV3-1/TRBV3-2	TRBJ1-3	CASSEASSGNTIYF	TGTGCCAGCAGCGAAGCCAGCTCTGGAAACACCATATATTTT
TRBD1	.	TRBV5-1	TRBJ2-5	CASVAGTGGSETQYF	TGCGCCAGCGTGGCGGGGACAGGGGGCAGTGAGACCCAGTACTTC
TRBD1	.	TRBV25-1	TRBJ1-6	CASTAGGNSPLHF	TGTGCCAGCACGGCAGGGGGTAATTCACCCCTCCACTTT
.	.	TRBV19	TRBJ1-5	CASSMGHSGNQPQHF	TGTGCCAGTAGTATGGGCCACTCAGGCAATCAGCCCCAGCATTTT
TRBD2	.	TRBV7-9	TRBJ2-3	CASSLDGGGGTDTQYF	TGTGCCAGCAGCTTAGATGGGGGGGGAGGCACAGATACGCAGTATTTT
.	.	TRBV25-1	TRBJ2-3	CASSELGADTDTQYF	TGTGCCAGCAGTGAATTAGGGGCAGACACAGATACGCAGTATTTT
TRBD1	.	TRBV19	TRBJ1-6	CASRVTGTGSPLHF	TGTGCCAGTAGGGTGACAGGGACGGGTTCACCCCTCCACTTT
.	.	TRBV5-5	TRBJ2-1	CASSVGDEQFF	TGTGCCAGCAGCGTGGGCGATGAGCAGTTCTTC
TRBD1	.	TRBV18	TRBJ2-7	CASSRQGTNEQYF	TGTGCCAGCTCAAGACAGGGTACCAACGAGCAGTACTTC
TRBD2	.	TRBV19	TRBJ2-1	CASTRQAGGPYNEQFF	TGTGCCAGTACCAGACAAGCGGGGGGGCCCTACAATGAGCAGTTCTTC
TRBD2	.	TRBV5-1	TRBJ2-1	CASSLATGTSVNEQFF	TGCGCCAGCAGCTTGGCCACCGGGACTAGTGTCAATGAGCAGTTCTTC
.	once	TRBV4-2	TRBJ2-2	CASSQGGLLNTGELFF	TGTGCCAGCAGCCAAGGCGGACTGTTGAACACCGGGGAGCTGTTTTTT
TRBD1	few	TRBV30	TRBJ1-2	CASDRDWRYTF	TGTGCCTCCGACAGGGATTGGCGCTACACCTTC
.	.	TRBV28	TRBJ1-1	CASSKRNEAFF	TGTGCCAGCAGTAAGAGGAATGAAGCTTTCTTT
.	.	TRBV5-1	TRBJ2-1	CASDQGGPWNEQFF	TGCGCCAGCGACCAGGGGGGCCCGTGGAATGAGCAGTTCTTC
TRBD1	.	TRBV29-1	TRBJ1-2	CSVRGGTGAKANYGYTF	TGCAGCGTTCGAGGGGGGACAGGGGCGAAGGCCAACTATGGCTACACCTTC
.	.	TRBV10-3	TRBJ2-7	CATSGGRSSYEQYF	TGTGCCACCTCAGGAGGCAGAAGCTCCTACGAGCAGTACTTC
.	.	TRBV7-8	TRBJ2-5	CASSLAPQRSETQYF	TGTGCCAGCAGCTTAGCGCCTCAGCGGTCGGAGACCCAGTACTTC